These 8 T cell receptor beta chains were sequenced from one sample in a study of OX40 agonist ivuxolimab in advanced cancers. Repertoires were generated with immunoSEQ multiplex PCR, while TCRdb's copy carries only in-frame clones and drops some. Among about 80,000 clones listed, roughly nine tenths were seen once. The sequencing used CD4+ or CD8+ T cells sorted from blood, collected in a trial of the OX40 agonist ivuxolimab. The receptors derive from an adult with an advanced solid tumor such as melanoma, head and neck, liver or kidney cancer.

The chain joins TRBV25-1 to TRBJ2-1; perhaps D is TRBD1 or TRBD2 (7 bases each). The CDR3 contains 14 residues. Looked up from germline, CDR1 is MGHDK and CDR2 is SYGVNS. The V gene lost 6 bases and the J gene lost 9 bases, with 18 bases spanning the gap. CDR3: CASRGRQGGGEQFF. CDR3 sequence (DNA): TGTGCCAGCAGGGGGAGACAGGGAGGGGGTGAGCAGTTCTTC.

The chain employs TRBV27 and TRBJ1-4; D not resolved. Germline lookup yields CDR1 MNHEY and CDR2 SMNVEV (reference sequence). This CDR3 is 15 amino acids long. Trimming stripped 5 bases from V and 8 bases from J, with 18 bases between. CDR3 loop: CASSRADGGREKLFF. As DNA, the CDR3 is TGTGCCAGCAGTCGGGCCGATGGTGGAAGGGAAAAACTGTTTTTT.

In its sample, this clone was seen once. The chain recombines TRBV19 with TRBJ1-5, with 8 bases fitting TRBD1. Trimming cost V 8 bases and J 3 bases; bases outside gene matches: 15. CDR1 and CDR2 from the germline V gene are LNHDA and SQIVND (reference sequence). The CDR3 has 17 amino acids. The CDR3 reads CASSGGLLDNNNQPQHF. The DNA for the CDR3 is TGTGCCAGTTCAGGGGGCCTCCTGGACAATAACAATCAGCCCCAGCATTTT.

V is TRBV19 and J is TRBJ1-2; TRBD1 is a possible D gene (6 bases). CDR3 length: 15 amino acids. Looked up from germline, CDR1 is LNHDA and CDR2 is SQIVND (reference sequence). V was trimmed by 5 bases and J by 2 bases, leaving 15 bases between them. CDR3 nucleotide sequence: TGTGCCAGTAGTGACGCACCGACAGGCAACTATGGCTACACCTTC. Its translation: CASSDAPTGNYGYTF.

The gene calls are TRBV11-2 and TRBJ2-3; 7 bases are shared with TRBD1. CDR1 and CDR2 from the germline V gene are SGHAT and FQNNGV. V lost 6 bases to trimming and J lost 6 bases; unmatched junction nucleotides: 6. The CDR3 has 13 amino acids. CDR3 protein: CASRPSGQDTQYF. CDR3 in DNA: TGTGCCAGCAGACCCTCGGGACAGGATACGCAGTATTTT.

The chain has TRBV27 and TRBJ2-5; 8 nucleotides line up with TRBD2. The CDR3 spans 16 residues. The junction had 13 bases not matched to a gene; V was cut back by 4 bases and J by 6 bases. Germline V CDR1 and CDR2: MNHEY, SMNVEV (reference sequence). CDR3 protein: CASSSEVAGGGKTQYF. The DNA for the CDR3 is TGTGCCAGCAGTTCAGAGGTGGCGGGAGGTGGGAAGACCCAGTACTTC.

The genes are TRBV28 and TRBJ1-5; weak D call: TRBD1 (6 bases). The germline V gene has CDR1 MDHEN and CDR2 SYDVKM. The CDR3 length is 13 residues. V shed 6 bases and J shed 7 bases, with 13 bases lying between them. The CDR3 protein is CASRGAVWQPQHF. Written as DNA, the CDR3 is TGTGCCAGCAGGGGGGCGGTATGGCAGCCCCAGCATTTT.

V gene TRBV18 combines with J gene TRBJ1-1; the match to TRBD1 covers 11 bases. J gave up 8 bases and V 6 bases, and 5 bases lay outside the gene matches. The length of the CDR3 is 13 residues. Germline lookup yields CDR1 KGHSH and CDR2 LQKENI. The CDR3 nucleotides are TGTGCCAGCTCTCGCGGGACAGGGGGAGAAGCTTTCTTT. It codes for CASSRGTGGEAFF.